This T cell receptor beta chain comes out of a study of cytomegalovirus exposure and HLA in healthy donors. Study outcomes and limitations: TCR beta V- and J-gene trimming, according to a later analysis, was linked to a missense DCLRE1C variant.

A remark on this clone: Its antigen remains unknown.

The CDR3 consists of 14 residues. Germline trimming cut 4 bases from V and 8 bases from J; bases unmatched to any gene: 6. Germline values: CDR1 MNHNS, CDR2 SASEGT. With 60 Vbeta and 13 Jbeta primers, the PCR was carried out. Sequencing used immunoSEQ multiplex PCR; TCRdb keeps in-frame clones, though not all of them. The table lists about 120,000 clones, about four fifths of them singletons. This TCR came from a woman aged 18-29 years in good health and CMV-seronegative. V is TRBV6-1 and J is TRBJ1-2, with 11 bases matching TRBD1. The specimen sequenced was PBMCs. CDR3 residues: CASSGGQGARGYTF. In DNA form, the CDR3 reads TGTGCCAGCAGTGGAGGACAGGGGGCAAGAGGCTACACCTTC.